Following are 16 T cell receptor beta chains from one sample sequenced in a study of neurological immune-mediated disorders. TCRdb called the 5' RACE reads again in MiXCR, with one record for every CDR3 protein. The sample yields 90,000 to 100,000 distinct CDR3 sequences, about 3.8% seen once. The sequenced material came from PBMCs. These receptors originate from a woman between 18 and 30 years old with multiple sclerosis.

This clonotype has a handful of counts. This chain joins TRBV6-2 or TRBV6-3 and TRBJ1-2, with 11 bases aligning to TRBD1. From germline, CDR1 is MNHEY and CDR2 SVGEGT. V shed 6 bases, J shed 6 bases, and the junction held 9 bases outside the gene matches. The CDR3 extends over 15 amino acids. CDR3 sequence reads: CASRGQGAREDGYTF. In DNA form, the CDR3 reads TGTGCCAGCAGAGGACAGGGGGCGCGGGAGGATGGCTACACCTTC.

At least ten counts were recorded for this clonotype. This sequence joins TRBV20-1 and TRBJ2-1; D unresolved. Trimming took 8 bases from V and 10 from J, leaving 15 bases between them. This CDR3 has 11 residues. From germline, CDR1 is DFQATT and CDR2 SNEGSKA (reference sequence). Written as DNA, the CDR3 is TGCAGTCCCGGAAGGATCAAGGAGCAGTTCTTC. Encoded protein: CSPGRIKEQFF.

This clonotype has a count of ten or more. CDR3 amino acids: CASRGTGGAIGELFF. The CDR3 bases are TGTGCCAGCCGTGGGACAGGGGGCGCGATCGGGGAGCTGTTTTTT. The V and J genes are TRBV28 and TRBJ2-2; 12 nucleotides match TRBD1. Per the germline V gene, CDR1 is MDHEN and CDR2 is SYDVKM. Trimming cost V 8 bases and J 7 bases; bases outside gene matches: 8. The CDR3 covers 15 residues.

The table lists this clonotype with many counts. The chain joins TRBV5-1 to TRBJ2-2; D may correspond to TRBD1 or TRBD2 (5 bases each). Germline values: CDR1 SGHRS, CDR2 YFSETQ. The V and J ends lost 5 bases and 0 bases respectively, with 11 bases between them. This CDR3 contains 15 residues. The CDR3, as DNA: TGCGCCAGCAGGCCAGGGACGACGAACACCGGGGAGCTGTTTTTT. Its protein is CASRPGTTNTGELFF.

The chain has TRBV6-1 and TRBJ2-1; perhaps TRBD1 as D (5 bases). Trimming pared 1 base from V and 0 bases from J, leaving 10 bases between. The CDR3 loop spans 16 amino acids. The germline CDR1 and CDR2 sequences are MNHNS and SASEGT. The CDR3 reads CASSEGTTSSYNEQFF. As DNA, the CDR3 is TGTGCCAGCAGTGAAGGGACAACCAGCTCCTACAATGAGCAGTTCTTC.

This clonotype was picked up many times. V and J are TRBV7-9 and TRBJ1-5; 7 positions agree with TRBD1. J gave up 3 bases and V 5 bases, and 10 bases lay outside the gene matches. Per germline, CDR1 SEHNR and CDR2 FQNEAQ (reference sequence). This CDR3 spans 16 amino acids. The chain's CDR3 is CASSPGQALSNQPQHF. CDR3 nucleotide sequence: TGTGCCAGCAGCCCCGGACAGGCCCTCTCCAATCAGCCCCAGCATTTT. Complete variable domain (other parts from reference TRBV7-9 and TRBJ1-5): DTGVSQNPRHKITKRGQNVTFRCDPISEHNRLYWYRQTLGQGPEFLTYFQNEAQLEKSRLLSDRFSAERPKGSFSTLEIQRTEQGDSAMYLCASSPGQALSNQPQHFGDGTRLSIL.

The table lists this clonotype with many counts. The genes are TRBV19 and TRBJ1-1; D is undetermined. The germline V and J ends were trimmed by 6 bases and 3 bases, with 5 bases remaining between them. The germline gives CDR1 LNHDA, CDR2 SQIVND (reference sequence). There are 11 residues in the CDR3. CDR3 amino acids: CASRHYTEAFF. For the CDR3, the DNA is TGTGCCAGTAGGCACTACACTGAAGCTTTCTTT.

This clonotype was seen many times. The CDR3 DNA reads as TGTGCCACCAGCAGAGATTCGTGGAAGGGGGAGGTGTTCTTC. It translates to CATSRDSWKGEVFF. This chain joins TRBV15 and TRBJ2-1, with D perhaps matching TRBD1 or TRBD2 (6 bases each). Trimming shortened V by 0 bases and J by 15 bases, and 18 bases separated the two germline ends. CDR3 length equals 14 residues. Germline V CDR1 and CDR2: LNHNV, YYDKDF (reference sequence).

This clonotype was observed many times. The J gene is TRBJ1-1, the V gene TRBV15; no firm D call. Germline V gives CDR1 LNHNV, CDR2 YYDKDF (reference sequence). CDR3 length equals 15 residues. Trimming pared 1 base from V and 7 bases from J, leaving 16 bases between. CDR3 residues: CATSRVGMGSDEAFF. DNA for the CDR3: TGTGCCACCAGCAGAGTGGGGATGGGTTCGGATGAAGCTTTCTTT.

This clonotype was counted ten times or more. The chain employs TRBV3-1 and TRBJ1-5; D is ambiguous. There are 14 residues in the CDR3. Germline loops: CDR1 LGHDT, CDR2 YNNKEL (reference sequence). V gave up 0 bases and J gave up 1 base, with 4 bases separating them. The CDR3 bases are TGTGCCAGCAGCCAAGAAGCGAGCAATCAGCCCCAGCATTTT. It translates to CASSQEASNQPQHF.

Ten or more counts support this clonotype. The chain carries TRBV6-5 and TRBJ1-2; no definite D call. The germline V and J ends were trimmed by 0 bases and 8 bases, with 10 bases remaining between them. CDR1 and CDR2 (germline): MNHEY, SVGAGI. This CDR3 region has 13 residues. CDR3 region: CASSYSPLRGYTF. The CDR3 coding sequence is TGTGCCAGCAGTTACTCGCCGTTGCGGGGCTACACCTTC.

This clonotype was counted at least ten times. The gene calls are TRBV12-3 or TRBV12-4 and TRBJ2-2; 14 nucleotides match TRBD2. Unmatched junction bases numbered 8, after V lost 4 bases and J lost 4 bases. The CDR3 spans 18 residues. The CDR3 DNA follows: TGTGCCAGCAGTTCGAGGACTAGCGGGGGGCGGGGCACCGGGGAGCTGTTTTTT. Translated, it gives CASSSRTSGGRGTGELFF.

This sequence joins TRBV11-2 and TRBJ1-5; 12 nucleotides agree with TRBD1. With 5 bases clipped from V and 4 bases from J, the junction kept 12 bases outside the gene matches. The CDR3 loop spans 18 amino acids. Germline CDR1 is SGHAT and CDR2 is FQNNGV. CDR3 sequence: CASSLGRGQGAINQPQHF. As DNA, the CDR3 is TGTGCCAGCAGCCTAGGCCGGGGACAGGGGGCCATAAATCAGCCCCAGCATTTT.

This clonotype was seen many times. J is TRBJ1-1 and V is TRBV10-3; D is perhaps TRBD1 (5 bases). Trimming pared 8 bases from V and 4 bases from J, leaving 11 bases between. The CDR3 totals 12 residues. Looked up from germline, CDR1 is ENHRY and CDR2 is SYGVKD. The DNA of the CDR3 is TGTGCCATCTCCACGGGGCTCACTGAAGCTTTCTTT. This encodes CAISTGLTEAFF.

This clonotype has more than one count but fewer than ten. The chain uses TRBV29-1 and TRBJ2-3; D is possibly TRBD2 (5 bases). Germline assignment: CDR1 SQVTM and CDR2 ANQGSEA. This CDR3 has 13 amino acids. V gave up 2 bases and J gave up 3 bases, with 9 bases separating them. The CDR3, as DNA: TGCAGCGTTGAATATCCGGGGACAGATACGCAGTATTTT. Amino acid sequence: CSVEYPGTDTQYF.

This clonotype was recorded at least ten times. The chain links TRBV29-1 to TRBJ1-2; 8 positions match TRBD1. Germline CDR1 is SQVTM and CDR2 is ANQGSEA. J was trimmed by 8 bases and V by 7 bases; bases with no gene match: 9. The length of the CDR3 is 12 residues. The CDR3 loop is CSGETGDEGYTF. Here the CDR3 DNA reads TGCAGCGGAGAGACAGGGGATGAGGGCTACACCTTC.